A selection of T cell receptor beta chains follows, all from one sample in a study of shared clonotypes between healthy human individuals. Profiling relied on immunoSEQ multiplex PCR, and the TCRdb table lists in-frame clones only, not all of them. This sample has more than 2,000,000 clones, with just over 90% found just once. The sequencing input was naive CD4+ T cells from PBMCs. Source of these receptors: a man aged 18 to 35 in good health. Some clones in this sample may be carry-over from other donors' samples. Each CDR3 is given with its conserved first and last residue. D genes are given only for firm matches. Size is stated for part of the rows, as once, few or many counts, or as a class when the clone is expanded.

once,TRBD1,TRBV7-9,TRBJ2-5,CASSFLEDRTETQYF,TGTGCCAGCAGCTTTCTAGAGGACAGGACGGAGACCCAGTACTTC
NA,NA,TRBV27,TRBJ2-7,CASSLTRRDSYEQYF,TGTGCCAGCAGTTTAACCCGTCGGGATTCCTACGAGCAGTACTTC
NA,TRBD2,TRBV5-1,TRBJ2-2,CASSLVAGDPTGELFF,TGCGCCAGCAGCTTGGTAGCGGGAGACCCCACCGGGGAGCTGTTTTTT
NA,TRBD2,TRBV11-3,TRBJ2-7,CASSLRASGAYEQYF,TGTGCCAGCAGCTTAAGGGCTAGCGGGGCCTACGAGCAGTACTTC
NA,NA,TRBV7-9,TRBJ1-2,CASSLATRTAGYTF,TGTGCCAGCAGCTTAGCTACCCGTACGGCTGGCTACACCTTC
NA,NA,TRBV9,TRBJ2-4,CASSVAPGPIDIQYF,TGTGCCAGCAGCGTAGCACCTGGACCCATCGACATTCAGTACTTC
NA,TRBD1,TRBV19,TRBJ2-7,CASSRDRGYEQYF,TGTGCCAGTAGTAGGGACAGGGGTTACGAGCAGTACTTC
NA,TRBD1,TRBV10-3,TRBJ2-1,CAISGQGGYNEQFF,TGTGCCATCAGTGGACAGGGCGGGTACAATGAGCAGTTCTTC
NA,NA,TRBV4-3,TRBJ1-4,CASSQDKAGNEKLFF,TGCGCCAGCAGCCAAGATAAGGCAGGGAATGAAAAACTGTTTTTT
NA,NA,TRBV6-5,TRBJ1-4,CATTRSGAQGEKLFF,TGTGCCACCACTCGGTCGGGGGCGCAAGGTGAAAAACTGTTTTTT
NA,NA,TRBV21-1,TRBJ1-1,CASSKEVWGAEGTEAFF,TGTGCCAGCAGCAAAGAAGTCTGGGGGGCTGAGGGCACTGAAGCTTTCTTT
NA,NA,TRBV4-3,TRBJ2-1,CASSHYTLSKRFF,TGCGCCAGCAGCCATTACACCCTGTCCAAGCGGTTCTTC
once,TRBD2,TRBV27,TRBJ2-3,CASAAGAGGTVTDTQYF,TGTGCCAGCGCGGCGGGAGCGGGGGGCACCGTCACAGATACGCAGTATTTT
NA,NA,TRBV7-6,TRBJ1-5,CASSPDLDQPQHF,TGTGCCAGCAGCCCTGACCTCGATCAGCCCCAGCATTTT
NA,TRBD2,TRBV7-3,TRBJ2-3,CASTAGDYSDTQYF,TGTGCCAGCACCGCGGGGGACTACTCAGATACGCAGTATTTT
NA,TRBD1,TRBV6-1,TRBJ1-1,CASTHRGTEAFF,TGTGCCAGCACCCACAGGGGAACTGAAGCTTTCTTT
NA,NA,TRBV9,TRBJ2-5,CASSVTGRETQYF,TGTGCCAGCAGCGTAACAGGGCGAGAGACCCAGTACTTC
NA,TRBD1,TRBV13,TRBJ2-7,CASSSQDRDHEQYF,TGTGCCAGCAGCTCCCAAGACAGGGACCACGAGCAGTACTTC
NA,NA,TRBV5-5,TRBJ1-4,CASSLGWAVDNEKLFF,TGTGCCAGCAGCTTGGGTTGGGCAGTAGATAATGAAAAACTGTTTTTT
NA,TRBD1,TRBV5-6,TRBJ1-2,CASSLIDRENGYTF,TGTGCCAGCAGCTTAATCGACAGGGAAAATGGCTACACCTTC
NA,NA,TRBV19,TRBJ2-5,CASSIPQGSKTQYF,TGTGCCAGTAGTATCCCCCAGGGCTCGAAGACCCAGTACTTC
NA,TRBD2,TRBV28,TRBJ2-3,CASRRRLELAVPSTDTQYF,TGTGCCAGCCGTCGCAGGCTGGAACTAGCGGTCCCGTCCACAGATACGCAGTATTTT
NA,TRBD1,TRBV5-1,TRBJ1-1,CASSLFPQGVSTEAFF,TGCGCCAGCAGCCTTTTCCCTCAGGGGGTAAGCACTGAAGCTTTCTTT
NA,NA,TRBV6-5,TRBJ2-7,CASSSGQIYSYEQYF,TGTGCCAGCAGCTCCGGACAGATATACTCCTACGAGCAGTACTTC
NA,NA,TRBV18,TRBJ2-7,CASSPSTEQYF,TGTGCCAGCTCACCGTCCACCGAGCAGTACTTC
once,NA,TRBV6-5,TRBJ1-1,CASSYAPTALEDAFF,TGTGCCAGCAGTTACGCACCGACAGCTCTAGAGGACGCTTTCTTT
NA,NA,TRBV7-9,TRBJ1-2,CASSFPGSANYGYTF,TGTGCCAGCAGCTTTCCTGGGTCTGCTAACTATGGCTACACCTTC
NA,NA,TRBV2,TRBJ1-1,CASSRTDNTEAFF,TGTGCCAGCAGCAGGACAGATAACACTGAAGCTTTCTTT
once,NA,TRBV7-3,TRBJ2-1,CASSPSSSSYNEQFF,TGTGCCAGCAGTCCTTCGTCAAGCTCCTACAATGAGCAGTTCTTC
NA,TRBD1,TRBV30,TRBJ2-7,CAWTPPGQGANEQYF,TGTGCCTGGACCCCTCCGGGACAGGGGGCAAACGAGCAGTACTTC
NA,NA,TRBV6-5,TRBJ1-2,CASSYSAFGGNYGYTF,TGTGCCAGCAGTTACTCGGCGTTTGGGGGTAACTATGGCTACACCTTC